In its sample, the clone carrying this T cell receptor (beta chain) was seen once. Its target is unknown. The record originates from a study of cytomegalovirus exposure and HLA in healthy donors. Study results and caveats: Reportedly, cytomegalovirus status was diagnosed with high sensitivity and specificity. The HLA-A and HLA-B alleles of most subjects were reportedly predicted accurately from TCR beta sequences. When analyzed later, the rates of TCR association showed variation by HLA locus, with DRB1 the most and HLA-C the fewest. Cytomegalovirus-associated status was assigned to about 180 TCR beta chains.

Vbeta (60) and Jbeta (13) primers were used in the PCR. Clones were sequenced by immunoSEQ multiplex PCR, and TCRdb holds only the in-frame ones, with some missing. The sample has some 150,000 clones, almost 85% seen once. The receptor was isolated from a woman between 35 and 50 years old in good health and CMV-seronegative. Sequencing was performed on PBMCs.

In nucleotides, the CDR3 is TGTGCCAGTAGTATAGTATCGGGGTACGAGCAGTACTTC. This translates into CASSIVSGYEQYF. This sequence joins TRBV19 and TRBJ2-7; perhaps TRBD2 as D (5 bases). Germline CDR1 LNHDA, CDR2 SQIVND (reference sequence). The CDR3 contains 13 residues. Between the trimmed V and J ends, which lost 1 base and 4 bases, there was a span of 8 bases. Looking up the rest from reference TRBV19 and TRBJ2-7 gives the full variable domain: DGGITQSPKYLFRKEGQNVTLSCEQNLNHDAMYWYRQDPGQGLRLIYYSQIVNDFQKGDIAEGYSVSREKKESFPLTVTSAQKNPTAFYLCASSIVSGYEQYFGPGTRLTVT.